This T cell receptor (beta chain) derives from a study of shared clonotypes between healthy human individuals. Study conclusions and caveats: Estimated clonotype richness was generally higher in naive than memory subsets.

About this clone itself: What it binds is unknown.

The germline V and J ends were trimmed by 0 bases and 9 bases, with 12 bases remaining between them. Germline CDR1 MNHEY, CDR2 SMNVEV (reference sequence). The CDR3 contains 14 residues. Only in-frame clones appear in the TCRdb table, and some are missing; sequencing was by immunoSEQ multiplex PCR. Of fewer than 850,000 clones listed, 55% to 75% are singletons. This clonotype was obtained from a woman in her 30s in good health. This chain uses TRBV27 with TRBJ2-1; D is unclear. The sample was memory CD4+ T cells sorted from blood. The sample's subset: CD45RA-negative fraction. The chain's CDR3 is CASSLSWNAIEQFF. CDR3 bases: TGTGCCAGCAGTTTATCCTGGAATGCTATTGAGCAGTTCTTC.